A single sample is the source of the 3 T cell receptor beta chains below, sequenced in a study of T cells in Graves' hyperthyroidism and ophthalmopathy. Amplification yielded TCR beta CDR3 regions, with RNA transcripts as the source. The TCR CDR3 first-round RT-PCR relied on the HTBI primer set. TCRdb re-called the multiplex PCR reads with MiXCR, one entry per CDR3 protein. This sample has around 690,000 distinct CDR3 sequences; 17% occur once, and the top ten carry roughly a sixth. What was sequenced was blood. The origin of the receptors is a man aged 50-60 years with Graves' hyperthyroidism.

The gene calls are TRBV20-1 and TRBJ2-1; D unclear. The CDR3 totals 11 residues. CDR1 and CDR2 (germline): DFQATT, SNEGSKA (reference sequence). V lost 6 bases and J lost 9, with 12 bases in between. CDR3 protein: CSAPLGFEQFF. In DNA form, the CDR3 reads TGCAGTGCCCCACTGGGATTTGAGCAGTTCTTC.

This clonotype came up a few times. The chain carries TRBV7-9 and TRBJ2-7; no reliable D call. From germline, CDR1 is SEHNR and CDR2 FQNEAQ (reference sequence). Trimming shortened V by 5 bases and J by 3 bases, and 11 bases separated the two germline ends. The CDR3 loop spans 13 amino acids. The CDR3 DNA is TGTGCCAGCAGCGTGGACGAACTCTACGAGCAGTACTTC. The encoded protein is CASSVDELYEQYF.

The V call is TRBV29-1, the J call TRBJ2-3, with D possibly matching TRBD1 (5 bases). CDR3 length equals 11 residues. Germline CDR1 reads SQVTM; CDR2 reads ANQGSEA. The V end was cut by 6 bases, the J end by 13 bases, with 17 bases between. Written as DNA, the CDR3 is TGCAGCGTGCCCAAAACTAAAGGGGAGTATTTT. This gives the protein CSVPKTKGEYF.